This is a list of T cell receptor beta chains from one sample in a study of Graves' ophthalmopathy and Graves' hyperthyroidism. A single record per CDR3 protein comes from TCRdb applying MiXCR to the multiplex PCR reads. This table has nearly 400,000 distinct CDR3 sequences, around 18% appearing once. The sequencing input was peripheral blood. These receptors were taken from a woman between 18 and 29 years old with Graves' ophthalmopathy. Each CDR3 is given without its conserved first and last residue. Some rows have no size entry. The others give once, few or many, or a class for an expanded clone.

V gene: TRBV11-2; J gene: TRBJ2-5; clone size: many; CDR3 protein: ASSPGLAGEGDLETQY
V gene: TRBV7-2; J gene: TRBJ1-6; clone size: .; CDR3 protein: ASSSLGYNSPLH
V gene: TRBV30; J gene: TRBJ1-5; clone size: .; CDR3 protein: AWSVGQGSNQPQH
V gene: TRBV28; J gene: TRBJ2-7; clone size: many; CDR3 protein: ASSAGWGSEQY
V gene: TRBV4-1; J gene: TRBJ1-1; clone size: many; CDR3 protein: ASTRGGQRNTEAF
V gene: TRBV7-3; J gene: TRBJ1-1; clone size: .; CDR3 protein: ASSLNQGDTEAF
V gene: TRBV27; J gene: TRBJ1-6; clone size: many; CDR3 protein: ASTLTGTSPLH
V gene: TRBV6-5; J gene: TRBJ1-1; clone size: many; CDR3 protein: ASSSGQGYTEAF
V gene: TRBV29-1; J gene: TRBJ2-2; clone size: many; CDR3 protein: SVKGGQGAITGELF
V gene: TRBV12-3/TRBV12-4; J gene: TRBJ1-3; clone size: .; CDR3 protein: ASSFHRGGGNTIY
V gene: TRBV30; J gene: TRBJ2-2; clone size: many; CDR3 protein: AWSRDPGELF
V gene: TRBV20-1; J gene: TRBJ1-6; clone size: many; CDR3 protein: SAPRVGTLH
V gene: TRBV6-2/TRBV6-3; J gene: TRBJ2-7; clone size: many; CDR3 protein: ASSYPGPYEQY
V gene: TRBV12-3/TRBV12-4; J gene: TRBJ1-1; clone size: many; CDR3 protein: ASIYGDRPTEAF
V gene: TRBV12-3/TRBV12-4; J gene: TRBJ1-2; clone size: many; CDR3 protein: ASSPGITLGYT
V gene: TRBV28; J gene: TRBJ2-1; clone size: many; CDR3 protein: ASRSSGRAFYNEQF
V gene: TRBV7-6; J gene: TRBJ2-7; clone size: many; CDR3 protein: ASSLGQGSGEQY
V gene: TRBV29-1; J gene: TRBJ1-1; clone size: many; CDR3 protein: SVETGSDTEAF
V gene: TRBV28; J gene: TRBJ1-5; clone size: .; CDR3 protein: ASSTRIGGRQPQH
V gene: TRBV18; J gene: TRBJ1-5; clone size: many; CDR3 protein: ASSPGQKGQPQH
V gene: TRBV6-1; J gene: TRBJ1-3; clone size: .; CDR3 protein: ASTQGGWSSGNTIY
V gene: TRBV28; J gene: TRBJ1-5; clone size: many; CDR3 protein: ASSLGLGPRGQPQH
V gene: TRBV6-5; J gene: TRBJ2-5; clone size: many; CDR3 protein: ASSYTPGTSGQETQY
V gene: TRBV10-2; J gene: TRBJ1-3; clone size: many; CDR3 protein: ASTLGQFSGNTIY
V gene: TRBV28; J gene: TRBJ1-1; clone size: many; CDR3 protein: ASSYPDTVNTEAF
V gene: TRBV7-2; J gene: TRBJ1-1; clone size: many; CDR3 protein: ASSPGGMNTEAF
V gene: TRBV7-2; J gene: TRBJ2-5; clone size: many; CDR3 protein: ASSRPTGETQY
V gene: TRBV7-4; J gene: TRBJ1-5; clone size: .; CDR3 protein: ASSLGRTGNQPQH
V gene: TRBV6-2/TRBV6-3; J gene: TRBJ2-2; clone size: few; CDR3 protein: ASSYSNPGYTGELF
V gene: TRBV6-1; J gene: TRBJ1-2; clone size: few; CDR3 protein: ASSDRDSDYGYT
V gene: TRBV15; J gene: TRBJ1-2; clone size: .; CDR3 protein: ATSRGQLTYGYT
V gene: TRBV20-1; J gene: TRBJ2-7; clone size: many; CDR3 protein: SAQRTGTGPYEQY
V gene: TRBV10-3; J gene: TRBJ1-2; clone size: .; CDR3 protein: ANRKQEGYGCT
V gene: TRBV7-8; J gene: TRBJ1-5; clone size: many; CDR3 protein: ASSLAGTRGGNQPQH
V gene: TRBV10-1; J gene: TRBJ2-7; clone size: many; CDR3 protein: ASSPGEASYEQY
V gene: TRBV6-2/TRBV6-3; J gene: TRBJ2-7; clone size: .; CDR3 protein: ASGWGSYEQY
V gene: TRBV12-3/TRBV12-4; J gene: TRBJ2-5; clone size: many; CDR3 protein: ASSSGIGGETQY
V gene: TRBV30; J gene: TRBJ1-5; clone size: many; CDR3 protein: AWSEWGQGSNQPQH
V gene: TRBV7-8; J gene: TRBJ1-2; clone size: many; CDR3 protein: ASSPRPGVGAGYT
V gene: TRBV20-1; J gene: TRBJ1-6; clone size: many; CDR3 protein: SAPLGQTLGNSPLH
V gene: TRBV12-3/TRBV12-4; J gene: TRBJ2-4; clone size: many; CDR3 protein: ASSPPGAAKNIQY
V gene: TRBV28; J gene: TRBJ2-6; clone size: many; CDR3 protein: ASSPPWGQGPSGANVLT
V gene: TRBV2; J gene: TRBJ2-7; clone size: .; CDR3 protein: ASSEFRQGQSSYEQY
V gene: TRBV19; J gene: TRBJ1-5; clone size: many; CDR3 protein: ASSIGGFGYQPQH
V gene: TRBV12-3/TRBV12-4; J gene: TRBJ2-7; clone size: many; CDR3 protein: ASSKGLAAEQY
V gene: TRBV7-8; J gene: TRBJ2-2; clone size: many; CDR3 protein: ASSLARQGATGELF
V gene: TRBV15; J gene: TRBJ2-5; clone size: .; CDR3 protein: ATSSTGQQETQY
V gene: TRBV7-2; J gene: TRBJ2-5; clone size: .; CDR3 protein: ASSLDRRFPPQY
V gene: TRBV27; J gene: TRBJ2-2; clone size: many; CDR3 protein: ASRVRGGELF
V gene: TRBV7-9; J gene: TRBJ2-6; clone size: many; CDR3 protein: ASSALTGTTGANVLT
V gene: TRBV2; J gene: TRBJ1-6; clone size: many; CDR3 protein: ASSDGGRGLSPLH
V gene: TRBV6-5; J gene: TRBJ1-2; clone size: once; CDR3 protein: ASSYSGQNYGYT
V gene: TRBV6-2/TRBV6-3; J gene: TRBJ2-7; clone size: many; CDR3 protein: ASSYSRGASYEQY
V gene: TRBV6-2/TRBV6-3; J gene: TRBJ2-7; clone size: many; CDR3 protein: ASSSLRTSFDEQY
V gene: TRBV11-2; J gene: TRBJ1-5; clone size: many; CDR3 protein: ASSLDRGHSNQPQH
V gene: TRBV11-3; J gene: TRBJ1-5; clone size: many; CDR3 protein: ASSLVGGGGSNQPQH
V gene: TRBV11-2; J gene: TRBJ2-5; clone size: many; CDR3 protein: ASSSGSPGTKYQETQY
V gene: TRBV30; J gene: TRBJ2-5; clone size: many; CDR3 protein: AWSVRITGGRSQETQY
V gene: TRBV7-2; J gene: TRBJ2-7; clone size: .; CDR3 protein: ASSLAAPYEQY